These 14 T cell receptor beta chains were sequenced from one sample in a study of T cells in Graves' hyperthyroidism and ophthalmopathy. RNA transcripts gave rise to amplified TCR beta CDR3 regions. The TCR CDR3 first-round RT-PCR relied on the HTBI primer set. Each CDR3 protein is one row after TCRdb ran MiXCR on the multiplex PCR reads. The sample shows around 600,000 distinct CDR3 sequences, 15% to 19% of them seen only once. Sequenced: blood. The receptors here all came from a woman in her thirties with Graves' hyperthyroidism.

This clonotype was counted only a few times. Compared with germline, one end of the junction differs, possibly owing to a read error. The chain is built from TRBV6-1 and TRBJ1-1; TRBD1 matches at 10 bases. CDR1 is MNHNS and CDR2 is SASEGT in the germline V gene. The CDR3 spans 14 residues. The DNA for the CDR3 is TGTGCCAACCAGGGCGACGGGACAGGGGCAGATTTACTCTTT. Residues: CANQGDGTGADLLF.

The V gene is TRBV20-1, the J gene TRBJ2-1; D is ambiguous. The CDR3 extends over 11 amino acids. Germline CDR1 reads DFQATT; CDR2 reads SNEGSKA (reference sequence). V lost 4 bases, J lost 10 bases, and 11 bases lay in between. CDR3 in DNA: TGCAGTGCTATTGATCAGAGAGAGCAGTTCTTC. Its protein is CSAIDQREQFF.

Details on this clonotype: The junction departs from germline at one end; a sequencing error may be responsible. CDR3 nucleotide sequence: TGCGCCAGCAGCCAAGGCCCGGTGCAGGGGCCCGCAGGCGAGCAGTACTTC. Amino acid sequence: CASSQGPVQGPAGEQYF. The V and J genes are TRBV5-5 and TRBJ2-7; a possible D gene is TRBD1 (6 bases). The CDR3 has 17 residues. Germline V gives CDR1 SGHKS, CDR2 YYEKEE (reference sequence).

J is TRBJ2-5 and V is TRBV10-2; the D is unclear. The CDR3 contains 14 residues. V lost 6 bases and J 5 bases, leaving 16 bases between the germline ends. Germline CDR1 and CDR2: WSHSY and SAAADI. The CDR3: CASSPSWGVETQYF. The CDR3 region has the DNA TGCGCCAGCAGCCCCAGCTGGGGTGTTGAGACCCAGTACTTC.

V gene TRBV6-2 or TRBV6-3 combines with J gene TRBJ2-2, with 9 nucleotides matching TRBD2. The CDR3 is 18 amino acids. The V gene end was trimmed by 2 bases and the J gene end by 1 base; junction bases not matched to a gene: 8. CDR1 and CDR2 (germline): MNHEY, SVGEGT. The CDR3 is CASSYLRPTSGNTGELFF. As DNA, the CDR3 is TGTGCCAGCAGTTACCTAAGACCGACTAGCGGGAACACCGGGGAGCTGTTTTTT.

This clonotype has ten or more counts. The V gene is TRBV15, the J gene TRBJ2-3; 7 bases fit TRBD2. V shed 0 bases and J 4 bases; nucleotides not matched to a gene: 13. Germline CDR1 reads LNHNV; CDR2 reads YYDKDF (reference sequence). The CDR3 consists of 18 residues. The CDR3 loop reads CATSRELGRGGGPDTQYF. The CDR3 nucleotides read TGTGCCACCAGCAGAGAACTTGGGAGGGGAGGCGGTCCAGATACGCAGTATTTT.

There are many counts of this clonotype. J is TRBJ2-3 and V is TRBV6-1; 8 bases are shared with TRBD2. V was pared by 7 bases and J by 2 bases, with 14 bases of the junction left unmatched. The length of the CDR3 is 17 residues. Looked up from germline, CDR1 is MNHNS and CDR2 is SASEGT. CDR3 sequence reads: CASTAGRALRFTDTQYF. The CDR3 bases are TGTGCCAGCACCGCCGGGAGGGCCCTTAGATTCACAGATACGCAGTATTTT.

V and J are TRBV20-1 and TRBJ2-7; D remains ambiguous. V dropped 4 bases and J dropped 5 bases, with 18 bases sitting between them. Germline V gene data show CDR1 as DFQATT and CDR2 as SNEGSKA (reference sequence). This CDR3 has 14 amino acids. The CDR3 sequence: CSATPGISLDEQYF. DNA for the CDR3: TGCAGTGCTACCCCAGGAATTAGCTTGGACGAGCAGTACTTC.

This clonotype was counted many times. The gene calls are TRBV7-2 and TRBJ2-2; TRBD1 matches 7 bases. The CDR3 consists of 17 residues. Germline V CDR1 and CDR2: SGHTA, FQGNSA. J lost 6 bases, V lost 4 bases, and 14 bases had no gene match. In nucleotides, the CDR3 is TGTGCCAGCAGCTCCTGGCGTCGACAGGGTAGTTCCGGGGAGCTGTTTTTT. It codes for CASSSWRRQGSSGELFF.

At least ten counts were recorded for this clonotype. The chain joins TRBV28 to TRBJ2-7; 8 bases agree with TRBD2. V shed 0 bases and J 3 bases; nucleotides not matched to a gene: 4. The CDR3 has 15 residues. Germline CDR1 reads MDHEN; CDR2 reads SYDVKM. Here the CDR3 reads CASSLWLAGHYEQYF. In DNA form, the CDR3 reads TGTGCCAGCAGTTTATGGCTAGCGGGCCACTACGAGCAGTACTTC.

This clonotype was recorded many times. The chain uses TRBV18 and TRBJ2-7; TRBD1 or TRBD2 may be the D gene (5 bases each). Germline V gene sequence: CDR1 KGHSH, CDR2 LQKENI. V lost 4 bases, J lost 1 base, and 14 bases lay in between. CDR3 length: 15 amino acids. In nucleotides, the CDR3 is TGTGCCAGCTCACATCCCTTTGGGGGTTCCTACGAGCAGTACTTC. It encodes CASSHPFGGSYEQYF.

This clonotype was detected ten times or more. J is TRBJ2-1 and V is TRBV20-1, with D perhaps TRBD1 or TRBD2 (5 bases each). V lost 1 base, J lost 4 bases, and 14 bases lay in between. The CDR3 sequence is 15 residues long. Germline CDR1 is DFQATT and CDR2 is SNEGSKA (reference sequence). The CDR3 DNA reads TGCAGTGCTAGAGTGAAAGGGTGGGGGTACAATGAGCAGTTCTTC. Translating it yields CSARVKGWGYNEQFF.

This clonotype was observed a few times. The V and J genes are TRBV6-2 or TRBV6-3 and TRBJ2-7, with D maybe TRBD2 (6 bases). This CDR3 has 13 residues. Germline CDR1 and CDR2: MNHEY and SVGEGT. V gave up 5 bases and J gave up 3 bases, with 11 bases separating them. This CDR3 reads CASSREFGYEQYF. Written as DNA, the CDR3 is TGTGCCAGCAGTCGGGAGTTCGGCTACGAGCAGTACTTC.

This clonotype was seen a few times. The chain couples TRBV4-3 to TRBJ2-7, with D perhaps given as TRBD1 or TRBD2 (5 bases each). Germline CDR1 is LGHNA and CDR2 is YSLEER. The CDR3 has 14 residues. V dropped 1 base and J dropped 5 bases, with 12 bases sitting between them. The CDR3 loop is CASSQALGTDEQYF. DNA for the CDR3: TGCGCCAGCAGCCAAGCGCTAGGGACCGACGAGCAGTACTTC.